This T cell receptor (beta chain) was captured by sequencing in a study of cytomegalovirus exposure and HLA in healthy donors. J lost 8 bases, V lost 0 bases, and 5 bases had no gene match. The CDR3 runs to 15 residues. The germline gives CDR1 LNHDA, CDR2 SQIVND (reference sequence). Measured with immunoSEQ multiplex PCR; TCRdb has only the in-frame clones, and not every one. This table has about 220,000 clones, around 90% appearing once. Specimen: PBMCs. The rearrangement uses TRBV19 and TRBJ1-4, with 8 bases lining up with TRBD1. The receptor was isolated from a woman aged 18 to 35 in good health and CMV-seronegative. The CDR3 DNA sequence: TGTGCCAGTAGTATAGATCGACAGGGGACCGAAAAACTGTTTTTT. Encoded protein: CASSIDRQGTEKLFF.